This T cell receptor (beta chain) was sequenced in a study of T cell changes during pregnancy in multiple sclerosis. CDR3 length: 14 amino acids. Germline CDR1 and CDR2: MNHEY and SMNVEV (reference sequence). Germline trimming cut 4 bases from V and 2 bases from J; bases unmatched to any gene: 3. The data were produced by immunoSEQ multiplex PCR, yet TCRdb's version contains in-frame clones alone and is incomplete. The table records about 40,000 clones, over 75% of them present only once. The chain combines TRBV27 with TRBJ2-7; the match to TRBD1 covers 9 bases. Sequenced here: CD8+ T cells from peripheral blood mononuclear cells, sampled before pregnancy. This receptor was taken from a female donor with multiple sclerosis, enrolled in a pregnancy study. The CDR3 nucleotides are TGTGCCAGCAGTTGGACAGGGGCCACCTACGAGCAGTACTTC. This gives the protein CASSWTGATYEQYF.